This TCR beta chain came from a study of blood T cell repertoires in COVID-19. Study-wide background: Italy, Spain and the United States were the sources of the convalescent and acute COVID-19 samples. In each case, the material was cDNA or gDNA derived from T cells, B-cell-depleted T cells, or PBMCs.

This clone was recorded only once. Under the authors' procedure: Reference gene primer amplification yielded estimated nucleated cell counts. Clones were sequenced by immunoSEQ multiplex PCR, and TCRdb holds only the in-frame ones, with some missing. V and J calls and clone size are given by that table; D and trimming were obtained from the DNA. The sample includes about 93,000 clones, roughly 85% of them seen just once. CDR3 length equals 14 residues. The germline gives CDR1 MNHEY, CDR2 SVGAGI. Trimming took 1 base from V and 3 from J; bases not matched to a gene: 2. The genes are TRBV6-5 and TRBJ2-5; 7 nucleotides agree with TRBD1. The sequence came from a human donor in a cohort sampled during active COVID-19. Sequencing was carried out using peripheral blood. For the CDR3, the DNA is TGTGCCAGCAGTTACTTGGGACAGAAAGAGACCCAGTACTTC. Protein sequence: CASSYLGQKETQYF.